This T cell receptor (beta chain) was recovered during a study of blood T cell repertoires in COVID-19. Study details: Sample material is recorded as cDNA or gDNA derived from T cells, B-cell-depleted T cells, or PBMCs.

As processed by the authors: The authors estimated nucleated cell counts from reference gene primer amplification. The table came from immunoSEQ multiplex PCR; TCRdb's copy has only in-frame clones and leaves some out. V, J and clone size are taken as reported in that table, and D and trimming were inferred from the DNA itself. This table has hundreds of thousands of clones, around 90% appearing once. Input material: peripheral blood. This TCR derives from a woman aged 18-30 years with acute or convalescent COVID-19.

The CDR3 sequence: CTSNTCEPGLERNEQFF. The DNA for the CDR3 is TGCACCAGCAACACTTGTGAACCGGGACTAGAGCGCAATGAGCAGTTCTTC. The chain employs TRBV1 and TRBJ2-1; the DNA was not used to check the table's D call, TRBD2. TRBV1 is given as a pseudogene. This CDR3 has 17 residues.